This TCR beta chain was sequenced in a study of T cells in Graves' hyperthyroidism and ophthalmopathy. Whole-study results and caveats: Most thyroid clonotypes that were expanded above 0.001 also turned up in blood. The model predicted ophthalmopathy a median around six months before onset. Ophthalmopathy could be told apart from stable hyperthyroidism with a 13 V-J model.

Patients with uncontrolled infections, other autoimmune diseases, pregnancy or lactation were excluded. Amplification of TCR beta CDR3 regions used RNA as the template. With the HTBI primer set, the TCR CDR3 went through a first round of RT-PCR. TCRdb reprocessed the multiplex PCR reads via MiXCR and lists one record per CDR3 protein. Here the sample spans 500,000 to 600,000 distinct CDR3 sequences, 35% to 55% being singletons. Notes on this clonotype: Its antigen is not known.

The germline gives CDR1 SEHNR, CDR2 FQNEAQ (reference sequence). Deletions cut 4 bases from V and 7 bases from J, with 14 bases between. CDR3 size: 15 residues. The TCR was taken from an adult woman with Graves' disease, either hyperthyroidism or ophthalmopathy (not recorded which). This sequence joins TRBV7-9 and TRBJ1-6, with D possibly TRBD1 on 5 matching bases. The sample consisted of peripheral blood or thyroid tissue (not recorded which). The CDR3 reads CASSYEGPPNSPLHF. The CDR3, as DNA: TGTGCCAGCAGCTACGAGGGGCCCCCAAATTCACCCCTCCACTTT.